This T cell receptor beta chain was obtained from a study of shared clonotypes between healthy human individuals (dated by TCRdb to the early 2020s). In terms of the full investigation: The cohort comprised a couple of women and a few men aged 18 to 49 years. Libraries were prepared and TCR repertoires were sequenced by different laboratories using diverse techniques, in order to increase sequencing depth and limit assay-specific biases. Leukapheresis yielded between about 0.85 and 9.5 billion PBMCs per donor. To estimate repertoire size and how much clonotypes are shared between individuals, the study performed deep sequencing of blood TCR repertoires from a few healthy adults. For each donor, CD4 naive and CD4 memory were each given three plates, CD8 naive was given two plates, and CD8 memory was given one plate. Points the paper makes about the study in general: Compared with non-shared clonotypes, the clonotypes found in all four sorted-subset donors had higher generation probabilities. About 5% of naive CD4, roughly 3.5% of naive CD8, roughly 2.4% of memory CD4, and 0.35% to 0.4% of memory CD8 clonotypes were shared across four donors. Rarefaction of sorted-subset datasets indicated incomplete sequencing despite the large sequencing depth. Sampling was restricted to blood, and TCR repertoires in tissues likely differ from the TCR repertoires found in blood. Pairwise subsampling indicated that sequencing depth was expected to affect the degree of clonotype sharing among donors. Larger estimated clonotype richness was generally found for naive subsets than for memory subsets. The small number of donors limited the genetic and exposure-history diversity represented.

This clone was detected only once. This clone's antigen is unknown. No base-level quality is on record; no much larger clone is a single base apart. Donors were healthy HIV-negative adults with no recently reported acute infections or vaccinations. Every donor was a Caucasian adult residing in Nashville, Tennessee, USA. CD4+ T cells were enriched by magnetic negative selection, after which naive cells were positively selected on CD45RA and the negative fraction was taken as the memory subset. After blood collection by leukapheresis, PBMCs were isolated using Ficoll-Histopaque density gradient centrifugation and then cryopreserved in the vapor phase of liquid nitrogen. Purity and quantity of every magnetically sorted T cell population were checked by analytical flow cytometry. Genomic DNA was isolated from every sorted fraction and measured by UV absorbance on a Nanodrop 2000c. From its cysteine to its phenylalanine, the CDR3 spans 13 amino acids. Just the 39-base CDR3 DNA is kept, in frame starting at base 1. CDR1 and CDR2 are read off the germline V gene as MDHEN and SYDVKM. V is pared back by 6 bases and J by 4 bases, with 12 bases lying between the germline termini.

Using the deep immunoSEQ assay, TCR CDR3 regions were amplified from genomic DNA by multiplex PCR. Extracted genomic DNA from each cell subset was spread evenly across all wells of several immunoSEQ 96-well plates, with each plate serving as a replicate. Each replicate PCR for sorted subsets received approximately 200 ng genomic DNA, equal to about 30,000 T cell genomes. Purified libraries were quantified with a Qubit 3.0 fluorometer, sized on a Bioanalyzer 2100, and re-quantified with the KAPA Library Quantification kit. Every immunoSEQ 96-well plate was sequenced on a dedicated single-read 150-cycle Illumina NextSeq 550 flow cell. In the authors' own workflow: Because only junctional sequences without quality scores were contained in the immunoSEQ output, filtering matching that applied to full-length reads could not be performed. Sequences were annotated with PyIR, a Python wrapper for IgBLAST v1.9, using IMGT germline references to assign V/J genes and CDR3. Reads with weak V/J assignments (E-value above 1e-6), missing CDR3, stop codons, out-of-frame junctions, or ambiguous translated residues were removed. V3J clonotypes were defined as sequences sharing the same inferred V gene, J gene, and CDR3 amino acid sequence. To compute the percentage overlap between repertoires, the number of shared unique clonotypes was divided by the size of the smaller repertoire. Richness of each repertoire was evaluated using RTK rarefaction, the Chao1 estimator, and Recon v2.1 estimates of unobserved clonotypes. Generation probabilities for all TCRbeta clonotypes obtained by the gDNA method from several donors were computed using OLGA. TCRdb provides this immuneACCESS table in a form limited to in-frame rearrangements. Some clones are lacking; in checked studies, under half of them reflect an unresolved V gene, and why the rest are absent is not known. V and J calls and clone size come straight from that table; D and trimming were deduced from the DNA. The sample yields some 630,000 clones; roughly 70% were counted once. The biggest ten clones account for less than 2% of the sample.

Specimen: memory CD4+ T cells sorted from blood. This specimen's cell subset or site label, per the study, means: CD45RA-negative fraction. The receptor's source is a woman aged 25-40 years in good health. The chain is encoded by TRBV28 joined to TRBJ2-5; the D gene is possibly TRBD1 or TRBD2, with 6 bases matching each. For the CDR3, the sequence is CASRLGGRETQYF. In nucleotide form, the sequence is TGTGCCAGCAGACTAGGGGGGCGAGAGACCCAGTACTTC.